The 11 T cell receptor beta chains presented below share a single source sample, sequenced in a study of T cell changes during pregnancy in multiple sclerosis. Clones were read by immunoSEQ multiplex PCR, and TCRdb kept only the in-frame ones, dropping some. The sample comprises approximately 40,000 clones, 80% to 95% of which are singletons, and over 0.5% rests with the top ten. This specimen consisted of CD4+ T cells from peripheral blood mononuclear cells, obtained in the third trimester of pregnancy. These receptors all stem from a female donor with multiple sclerosis, enrolled in a pregnancy study.

The chain has TRBV4-3 and TRBJ2-1, with 10 bases lining up with TRBD2. The trim removed 0 bases at V and 7 bases at J, leaving 9 bases unmatched. The CDR3 has 17 amino acids. Germline CDR1 and CDR2: LGHNA and YSLEER. The CDR3 DNA follows: TGCGCCAGCAGCCAAGATGTGACTAGCGGGCCATGGAATGAGCAGTTCTTC. Its translation is CASSQDVTSGPWNEQFF.

The genes are TRBV7-2 and TRBJ2-2; perhaps TRBD2 as D (6 bases). The V end lost 1 base, the J end lost 8 bases, and 14 bases lay between the germline ends. Germline CDR1 is SGHTA and CDR2 is FQGNSA. The CDR3 loop spans 15 amino acids. In DNA form, the CDR3 reads TGTGCCAGCAGCTTAGTTCTAGCGTCTACAGGGGAGCTGTTTTTT. It translates to CASSLVLASTGELFF.

V is TRBV5-6 and J is TRBJ2-1; a weak D match, TRBD2 (6 bases). This CDR3 has 19 amino acids. Germline CDR1 SGHDT, CDR2 YYEEEE. Trimming left V 6 bases short and J 0 bases short, with 25 bases between. In DNA, the CDR3 is TGTGCCAGCACCCCCCGGGACTGGATCCCTTCGAGCTCCTACAATGAGCAGTTCTTC. Translated: CASTPRDWIPSSSYNEQFF.

The chain uses TRBV18 and TRBJ1-2; D is unresolved. V dropped 5 bases and J dropped 6 bases, with 16 bases sitting between them. The germline V gene has CDR1 KGHSH and CDR2 LQKENI. CDR3 length: 14 amino acids. The CDR3 region has the DNA TGTGCCAGCTCAGGGCCCCGGGGTCTGAATGGCTACACCTTC. It specifies CASSGPRGLNGYTF.

The rearrangement links TRBV5-6 to TRBJ2-6, with 8 bases aligning to TRBD1. Germline V gene lookup returns CDR1 SGHDT and CDR2 YYEEEE. With 2 bases clipped from V and 2 bases from J, the junction kept 12 bases outside the gene matches. This CDR3 region has 19 residues. In nucleotides, the CDR3 is TGTGCCAGCAGCTTACTGGGCGGGGCAGGGGGCGCTGGGGCCAACGTCCTGACTTTC. Amino acid sequence: CASSLLGGAGGAGANVLTF.

The chain is built from TRBV7-2 and TRBJ2-7; 7 bases fit TRBD2. V trimming: 1 base; J trimming: 0 bases; junction bases outside the gene matches: 6. Looked up from germline, CDR1 is SGHTA and CDR2 is FQGNSA. The CDR3 covers 16 residues. The CDR3, as DNA: TGTGCCAGCAGCTTAGAGTTCGGGAGGAGCTCCTACGAGCAGTACTTC. This codes for CASSLEFGRSSYEQYF.

This sequence joins TRBV14 and TRBJ2-5, with D possibly TRBD2 on 7 matching bases. The V gene lost 4 bases and the J gene lost 5 bases, with 20 bases spanning the gap. From germline, CDR1 is SGHDN and CDR2 FVKESK. This CDR3 contains 16 residues. CDR3 DNA: TGTGCCAGCAGCCTCTTTGGGGGGGCCATTTGGGAGACCCAGTACTTC. It codes for CASSLFGGAIWETQYF.

The V call is TRBV6-1, the J call TRBJ1-2; 7 bases line up with TRBD1. V lost 8 bases to trimming and J lost 3 bases; unmatched junction nucleotides: 6. The CDR3 length is 13 residues. The germline CDR1 and CDR2 sequences are MNHNS and SASEGT. The CDR3: CASQPTGYYGYTF. As DNA, the CDR3 is TGTGCCAGCCAACCGACAGGGTACTATGGCTACACCTTC.

Only one count was recorded for this clone. The J gene is TRBJ1-2, the V gene TRBV28; D gene ambiguous. Germline CDR1 and CDR2: MDHEN and SYDVKM. V lost 2 bases and J 1 base, leaving 11 bases between the germline ends. CDR3 length equals 15 residues. This CDR3 reads CASSLGGSGNYGYTF. For the CDR3, the DNA is TGTGCCAGCAGTTTAGGAGGGTCTGGTAACTATGGCTACACCTTC.

The V call is TRBV5-1, the J call TRBJ2-7, with 10 nucleotides matching TRBD2. The CDR3 consists of 14 residues. The germline V gene encodes CDR1 SGHRS and CDR2 YFSETQ. V trimming: 0 bases; J trimming: 4 bases; junction bases outside the gene matches: 1. The CDR3 spells CASSLEAGGYEQYF. CDR3 sequence (DNA): TGCGCCAGCAGCTTGGAAGCGGGAGGGTACGAGCAGTACTTC.

The chain couples TRBV4-1 to TRBJ2-1; 14 nucleotides align to TRBD2. This CDR3 has 19 residues. CDR1 and CDR2 from the germline V gene are MGHRA and YSYEKL. The V segment lost 5 bases and the J segment 0 bases; nucleotides outside the gene matches: 9. The chain's CDR3 is CASSVRLAGGVSSYNEQFF. The DNA of the CDR3 is TGCGCCAGCAGCGTAAGACTAGCGGGAGGGGTCAGCTCCTACAATGAGCAGTTCTTC.